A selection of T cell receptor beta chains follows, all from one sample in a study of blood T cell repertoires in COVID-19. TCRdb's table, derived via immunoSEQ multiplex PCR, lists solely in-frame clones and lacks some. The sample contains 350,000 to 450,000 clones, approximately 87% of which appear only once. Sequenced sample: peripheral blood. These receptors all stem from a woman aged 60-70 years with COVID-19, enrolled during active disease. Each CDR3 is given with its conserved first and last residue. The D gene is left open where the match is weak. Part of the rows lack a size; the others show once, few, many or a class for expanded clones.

CASSIQGVDQETQYF	TGCGCCAGCAGCATCCAGGGGGTTGACCAAGAGACCCAGTACTTC	TRBV5-1	TRBD1	TRBJ2-5	-
CASSEDPARGEAFF	TGTGCCAGCAGTGAGGATCCGGCCCGCGGTGAAGCTTTCTTT	TRBV2	-	TRBJ1-1	-
CASSLEGRVAGAITGELFF	TGTGCCAGCAGCTTAGAAGGGAGAGTAGCGGGGGCCATCACCGGGGAGCTGTTTTTT	TRBV7-8	TRBD2	TRBJ2-2	-
CASSFGGAQLIGELFF	TGTGCCAGCAGTTTTGGGGGGGCGCAGTTGATCGGGGAGCTGTTTTTT	TRBV27	-	TRBJ2-2	-
CASSWGGGGAGEQFF	TGTGCCAGCAGCTGGGGAGGCGGGGGGGCTGGTGAGCAGTTCTTC	TRBV9	TRBD2	TRBJ2-1	once
CASSRGGYTGELFF	TGTGCCAGCAGTCGAGGAGGGTACACCGGGGAGCTGTTTTTT	TRBV7-3	-	TRBJ2-2	-
CASSPYRGAGANVLTF	TGTGCCAGCAGCCCCTACAGGGGTGCTGGGGCCAACGTCCTGACTTTC	TRBV13	TRBD1	TRBJ2-6	-
CAISGVGTDYNEQFF	TGTGCCATCAGTGGCGTAGGGACAGACTACAATGAGCAGTTCTTC	TRBV10-3	TRBD1	TRBJ2-1	-
CASSLLRGPPDTQYF	TGTGCCAGCAGCTTATTGCGAGGCCCCCCAGATACGCAGTATTTT	TRBV7-9	-	TRBJ2-3	-
CASSALGGSSNQPQHF	TGTGCCAGTAGCGCCTTGGGGGGGTCTAGCAATCAGCCCCAGCATTTT	TRBV19	-	TRBJ1-5	-
CASSQLGDSPLHF	TGTGCCAGCAGCCAACTGGGCGATTCACCCCTCCACTTT	TRBV3-1/TRBV3-2	-	TRBJ1-6	-
CASSPQRGLNEQFF	TGTGCCAGCAGCCCCCAGCGGGGCCTCAATGAGCAGTTCTTC	TRBV11-2	TRBD2	TRBJ2-1	-
CASSLRAYNEKLFF	TGTGCCAGCAGCTTAAGAGCTTATAATGAAAAACTGTTTTTT	TRBV7-8	-	TRBJ1-4	-
CASSQRGDRGPEAFF	TGTGCCAGCAGCCAAAGGGGGGACAGGGGTCCTGAAGCTTTCTTT	TRBV3-1/TRBV3-2	TRBD1	TRBJ1-1	-
CASSTSDNQPQHF	TGTGCCAGCAGCACTAGTGACAATCAGCCCCAGCATTTT	TRBV11-1	-	TRBJ1-5	-
CASSLRDSLVSPLHF	TGTGCCAGTAGTCTCCGGGACAGTTTGGTTTCACCCCTCCACTTT	TRBV19	TRBD1	TRBJ1-6	-
CASRAPTVFGQPQHF	TGTGCCAGCAGGGCACCGACAGTGTTCGGTCAGCCCCAGCATTTT	TRBV2	-	TRBJ1-5	few
CASSRDRASYEQYF	TGTGCCAGCAGCCGGGACAGGGCAAGCTACGAGCAGTACTTC	TRBV7-2	TRBD1	TRBJ2-7	few
CASSPRDYTDTQYF	TGTGCCAGCAGCCCCCGGGACTACACAGATACGCAGTATTTT	TRBV9	TRBD2	TRBJ2-3	-